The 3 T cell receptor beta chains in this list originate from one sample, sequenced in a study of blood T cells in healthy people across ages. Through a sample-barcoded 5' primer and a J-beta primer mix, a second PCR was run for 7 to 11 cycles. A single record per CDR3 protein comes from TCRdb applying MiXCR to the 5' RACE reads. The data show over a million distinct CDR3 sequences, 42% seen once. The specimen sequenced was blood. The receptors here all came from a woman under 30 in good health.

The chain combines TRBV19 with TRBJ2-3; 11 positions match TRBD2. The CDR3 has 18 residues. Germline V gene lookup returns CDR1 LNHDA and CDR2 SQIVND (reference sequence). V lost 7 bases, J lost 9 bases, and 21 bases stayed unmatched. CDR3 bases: TGTGCCAGTATTCTGCCCTCTTTAGCGGGGGGGTTAAGGAAAACGCAGTATTTT. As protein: CASILPSLAGGLRKTQYF.

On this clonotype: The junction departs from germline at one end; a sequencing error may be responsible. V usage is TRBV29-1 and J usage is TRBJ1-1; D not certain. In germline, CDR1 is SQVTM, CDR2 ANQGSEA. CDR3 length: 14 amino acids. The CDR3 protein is CSVEAKGRNAEAFF. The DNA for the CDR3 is TGCAGCGTTGAAGCCAAGGGCAGGAACGCTGAAGCTTTCTTT.

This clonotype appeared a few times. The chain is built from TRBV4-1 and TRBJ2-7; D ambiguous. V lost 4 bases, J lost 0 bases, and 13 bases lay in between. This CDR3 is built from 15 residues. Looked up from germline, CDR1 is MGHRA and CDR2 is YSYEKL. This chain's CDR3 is CASSPVRMPSYEQYF. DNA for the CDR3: TGCGCCAGCAGCCCGGTGCGGATGCCCTCCTACGAGCAGTACTTC.